These 15 T cell receptor beta chains were sequenced from one sample in a study of shared clonotypes between healthy human individuals. The method was immunoSEQ multiplex PCR; TCRdb's version includes in-frame clones alone and lacks a portion of them. The sample holds around 700,000 clones, about 74% seen once. The sequencing sample was made of memory CD4+ T cells sorted from blood. As for subset: CD45RA-negative fraction. Receptor source: a young woman in good health.

V gene TRBV7-2 combines with J gene TRBJ2-2; 7 nucleotides agree with TRBD2. CDR1 and CDR2 (germline): SGHTA, FQGNSA. This CDR3 is 17 amino acids long. J gave up 6 bases and V 3 bases, and 13 bases lay outside the gene matches. The CDR3 bases are TGTGCCAGCAGCTTCATGGCGTGGCGGGAGTCTGCCGGGGAGCTGTTTTTT. Translation: CASSFMAWRESAGELFF.

The chain has TRBV30 and TRBJ1-1; TRBD1 aligns across 7 bases. Germline values: CDR1 GTSNPN, CDR2 SVGIG (reference sequence). The CDR3 covers 15 residues. V was pared by 3 bases and J by 0 bases, with 7 bases of the junction left unmatched. CDR3 coding DNA: TGTGCCTGGAGGGGTGAGGGACAGATGAACACTGAAGCTTTCTTT. Its translation is CAWRGEGQMNTEAFF.

V usage is TRBV21-1 and J usage is TRBJ2-7. TRBV21-1 is noted as a pseudogene. The CDR3 runs 13 residues. The CDR3 sequence is CARVGTVRLEQYF. In DNA, the CDR3 is TGTGCCAGGGTGGGGACCGTTCGCTTGGAGCAGTACTTC.

The gene calls are TRBV28 and TRBJ1-1; D is ambiguous. Germline CDR1 and CDR2: MDHEN and SYDVKM. This CDR3 comprises 14 residues. Trimming stripped 1 base from V and 0 bases from J, with 6 bases between. For the CDR3, the DNA is TGTGCCAGCAGTTTATATAGGGTGAACACTGAAGCTTTCTTT. This sequence encodes CASSLYRVNTEAFF.

The CDR3 region has the DNA TGTGCCAGCAGAGTAGCGGGAGGGTTAACCTACGAGCAGTACTTC. Amino acid sequence: CASRVAGGLTYEQYF. The gene calls are TRBV28 and TRBJ2-7; 11 positions match TRBD2. The CDR3 contains 15 residues. Germline V gene sequence: CDR1 MDHEN, CDR2 SYDVKM. V lost 6 bases, J lost 2 bases, and 6 bases stayed unmatched.

The chain recombines TRBV6-1 with TRBJ2-1; TRBD1 agrees at 7 bases. V shed 4 bases and J 1 base; nucleotides not matched to a gene: 4. The CDR3 totals 15 residues. Germline CDR1 is MNHNS and CDR2 is SASEGT. In DNA form, the CDR3 reads TGTGCCAGCAGTGCTTCCAGGGGGTCCTACAATGAGCAGTTCTTC. Amino acids: CASSASRGSYNEQFF.

This clone was seen a single time. The gene calls are TRBV5-1 and TRBJ2-1, with D hard to call. The germline CDR1 and CDR2 sequences are SGHRS and YFSETQ. The germline V and J ends were trimmed by 0 bases and 8 bases, with 6 bases remaining between them. The CDR3 extends over 12 amino acids. As DNA, the CDR3 is TGCGCCAGCAGCTTGGGGCACGATGAGCAGTTCTTC. Amino acid sequence: CASSLGHDEQFF.

This sequence joins TRBV7-3 and TRBJ2-5; D is uncertain. The germline V gene encodes CDR1 SGHTA and CDR2 FQGTGA. The CDR3 has 16 residues. V gave up 2 bases and J gave up 5 bases, with 18 bases separating them. CDR3 nucleotides: TGTGCCAGCAGCTTATCACCTAGTAGTAGAACGGAGACCCAGTACTTC. Residues: CASSLSPSSRTETQYF. The complete variable domain, with remaining parts taken from reference TRBV7-3 and TRBJ2-5, reads GAGVSQTPSNKVTEKGKYVELRCDPISGHTALYWYRQSLGQGPEFLIYFQGTGAADDSGLPNDRFFAVRPEGSVSTLKIQRTERGDSAVYLCASSLSPSSRTETQYFGPGTRLLVL.

The CDR3 DNA sequence: TGTGCCAGCAGCTCCCGAGAAGCGACTAGGAGCTCCTACGAGCAGTACTTC. Translating it yields CASSSREATRSSYEQYF. This sequence joins TRBV7-3 and TRBJ2-7; TRBD2 might be the D (6 bases). The CDR3 has 17 residues. CDR1 and CDR2 (germline): SGHTA, FQGTGA. V was shortened by 4 bases and J by 0 bases, with 19 bases between the two germline ends.

The CDR3 bases are TGCAGTGCAAGCCGGGGGGGAGTGCAGTTCTTC. Protein product: CSASRGGVQFF. The chain is built from TRBV20-1 and TRBJ2-1, with TRBD2 matching 8 bases. In germline, CDR1 is DFQATT, CDR2 SNEGSKA (reference sequence). The length of the CDR3 is 11 residues. V shed 6 bases, J shed 12 bases, and the junction held 7 bases outside the gene matches.

This clone showed up many times. The chain joins TRBV5-1 to TRBJ2-5; D is ambiguous. V dropped 5 bases and J dropped 3 bases, with 11 bases sitting between them. The CDR3 length is 13 residues. CDR1 SGHRS and CDR2 YFSETQ come from the germline V gene. In nucleotides, the CDR3 is TGCGCCAGCAGTATCCAACCGGAAGAGACCCAGTACTTC. This codes for CASSIQPEETQYF.

V is TRBV5-1 and J is TRBJ2-7, with D tentatively TRBD1 or TRBD2 (5 bases each). The ends were cut back, 7 bases at V and 6 bases at J, with 20 bases in the middle. Germline V gives CDR1 SGHRS, CDR2 YFSETQ. The CDR3 is 14 amino acids. Written as DNA, the CDR3 is TGCGCCAGCGGTCGAGGTGGGGGAGCGGTCGAGCAGTACTTC. Its translation is CASGRGGGAVEQYF.

By sample fraction, this clone is medium-sized. The chain is built from TRBV19 and TRBJ1-5, with a tentative D call TRBD1 (5 bases). Trimming shortened V by 8 bases and J by 7 bases, and 12 bases separated the two germline ends. CDR3 length: 12 residues. Germline V gives CDR1 LNHDA, CDR2 SQIVND (reference sequence). The CDR3 DNA follows: TGTGCCAGTGGGGCAGAGGGCCAGCCCCAGCATTTT. The encoded protein is CASGAEGQPQHF.

This clone has a handful of counts. This chain links TRBV7-2 with TRBJ2-7, with TRBD2 identical over 9 bases. This CDR3 has 16 residues. In germline, CDR1 is SGHTA, CDR2 FQGNSA. The V gene end was trimmed by 5 bases and the J gene end by 2 bases; junction bases not matched to a gene: 10. The CDR3 spells CASSPNSLAGPYEQYF. The CDR3 coding sequence is TGTGCCAGCAGCCCGAATTCTCTAGCGGGGCCCTACGAGCAGTACTTC.

V is TRBV13 and J is TRBJ2-1; D not certain. CDR1 and CDR2 (germline): PRHDT, FYEKMQ (reference sequence). This CDR3 is built from 12 residues. V was trimmed by 5 bases and J by 2 bases, leaving 4 bases between them. CDR3 DNA: TGTGCCAGCAGCAGAACCTACAATGAGCAGTTCTTC. Protein product: CASSRTYNEQFF.